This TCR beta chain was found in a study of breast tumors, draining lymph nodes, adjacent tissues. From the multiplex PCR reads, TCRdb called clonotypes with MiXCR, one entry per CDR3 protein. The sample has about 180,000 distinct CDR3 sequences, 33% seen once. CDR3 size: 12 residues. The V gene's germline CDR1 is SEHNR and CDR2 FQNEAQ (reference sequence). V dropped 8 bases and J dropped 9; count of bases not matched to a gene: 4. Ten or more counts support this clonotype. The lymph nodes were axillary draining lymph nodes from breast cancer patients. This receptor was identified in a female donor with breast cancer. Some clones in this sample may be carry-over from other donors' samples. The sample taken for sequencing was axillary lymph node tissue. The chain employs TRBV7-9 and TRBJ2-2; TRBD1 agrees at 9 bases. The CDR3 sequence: CASYRGRRELFF. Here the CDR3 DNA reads TGTGCCAGCTACAGGGGGCGAAGGGAGCTGTTTTTT.